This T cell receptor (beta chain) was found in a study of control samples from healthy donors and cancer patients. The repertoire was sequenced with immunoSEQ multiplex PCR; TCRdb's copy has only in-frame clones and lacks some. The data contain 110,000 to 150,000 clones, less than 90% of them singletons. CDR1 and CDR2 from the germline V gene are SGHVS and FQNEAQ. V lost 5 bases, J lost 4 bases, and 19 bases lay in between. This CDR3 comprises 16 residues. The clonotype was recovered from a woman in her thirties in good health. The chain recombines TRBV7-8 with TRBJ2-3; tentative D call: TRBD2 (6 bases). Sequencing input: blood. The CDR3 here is CASSRDSRGGADTQYF. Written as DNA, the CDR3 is TGTGCCAGCAGCCGGGACTCCCGAGGCGGTGCAGATACGCAGTATTTT.